This T cell receptor (beta chain) was sequenced in a study of cytotoxic CD8 clonotypes in ibrutinib-treated CLL. Profiled with immunoSEQ multiplex PCR; TCRdb holds only in-frame clones, not every one. The sample lists approximately 320,000 clones; 67% were seen once. This specimen was PBMCs, taken after 36 months of ibrutinib treatment. This receptor was obtained from a human donor with chronic lymphocytic leukemia.

The CDR3 reads CASSPNRGIPTQYF. CDR3 sequence (DNA): TGTGCCAGCAGCCCGAACAGGGGAATTCCGACCCAGTACTTC. The genes are TRBV14 and TRBJ2-5; 7 bases fit TRBD1. Germline values: CDR1 SGHDN, CDR2 FVKESK. V trimming: 4 bases; J trimming: 7 bases; junction bases outside the gene matches: 9. This CDR3 is 14 amino acids long.